There are a few counts of the clone carrying this T cell receptor beta chain. Together with a sample-barcoded 5' primer, a J-beta primer mix was included in a second PCR lasting about 7 to 12 cycles. Each CDR3 protein is one row after TCRdb ran MiXCR on the 5' RACE reads. The top ten hold approximately 14% of the sample, which has 950,000 to 1,200,000 distinct CDR3 sequences, roughly two fifths seen once. This entry is derived from a study of blood T cells in healthy people across ages. CDR1 is MRHNA, CDR2 SNTAGT, per germline. The CDR3 extends over 13 amino acids. Deletions cut 3 bases from V and 5 bases from J, with 9 bases between.

This sequence joins TRBV6-4 and TRBJ2-3; possible D gene TRBD2, 5 bases. The sequencing input was blood. This TCR derives from a young man in good health. This CDR3 is CASSDGRGDTQYF. CDR3 sequence (DNA): TGTGCCAGCAGTGATGGTCGGGGAGATACGCAGTATTTT.